Shown below are 3 T cell receptor beta chains from a single sample sequenced in a study of blood T cell repertoires in COVID-19. Assay: immunoSEQ multiplex PCR; the TCRdb copy retains only in-frame clones and omits some. This sample yields roughly 260,000 clones, of which about four fifths are seen a single time; under 3.5% belongs to the top ten. The sequenced material came from peripheral blood. Source of these receptors: a woman under 30 with acute or convalescent COVID-19.

The chain uses TRBV6-4 and TRBJ1-2; 9 bases are a match to TRBD1. The germline V gene has CDR1 MRHNA and CDR2 SNTAGT. The CDR3 consists of 17 residues. V lost 6 bases and J lost 4; bases outside the gene matches: 15. The CDR3 reads CASRLRDRDPRGYGYTF. The DNA of the CDR3 is TGTGCCAGCAGACTCCGGGACAGGGACCCGCGGGGCTATGGCTACACCTTC.

V is TRBV7-2 and J is TRBJ2-7; TRBD2 matches at 7 bases. With 0 bases clipped from V and 0 bases from J, the junction kept 5 bases outside the gene matches. CDR1 and CDR2 (germline): SGHTA, FQGNSA. CDR3 length equals 16 residues. The CDR3 here is CASSLAGGVISYEQYF. The CDR3 nucleotides read TGTGCCAGCAGCTTAGCGGGAGGGGTCATCTCCTACGAGCAGTACTTC.

This clone showed up many times. The rearrangement links TRBV5-6 to TRBJ2-1; 10 bases are a match to TRBD2. The CDR3 is 15 residues long. Germline CDR1 and CDR2: SGHDT and YYEEEE. Trimming at V came to 0 bases and at J to 9 bases, leaving 6 bases not matched to a gene. This CDR3 is CASSLALAGASEQFF. The CDR3 nucleotides read TGTGCCAGCAGCTTGGCCCTAGCGGGAGCCAGTGAGCAGTTCTTC.